A single TCR beta chain is shown here with its context. Its matching antigen is unknown. Produced via immunoSEQ multiplex PCR; TCRdb's table is partial and in-frame only. The sample consists of 55,000 to 90,000 clones, roughly 80% of them appearing once. Germline assignment: CDR1 KGHSH and CDR2 LQKENI. The CDR3 sequence is 14 residues long. With V trimmed by 4 bases and J by 6 bases, 7 bases remained unmatched. These data originate in a study of OX40 agonist ivuxolimab in advanced cancers. About the research overall: Patients were infused with ivuxolimab every 2 weeks at 0.01 to 10 mg/kg. Patients treated during dose escalation were battling hepatocellular carcinoma, melanoma, renal cell or head and neck cancer.

Study-wide points: The study observed clonal expansion of CD4+ and CD8+ blood T cells by week 6 at 0.1 to 3.0 mg/kg. Some patients without response likewise showed low normalized clonal expansion.

This sequence joins TRBV18 and TRBJ1-2; the match to TRBD1 covers 8 bases. The input for sequencing was CD4+ or CD8+ T cells sorted from blood, taken in a trial of the OX40 agonist ivuxolimab. The TCR comes from an adult with an advanced solid tumor such as melanoma, head and neck, liver or kidney cancer. CDR3 bases: TGTGCCAGCTCACACAAGCAGGGGGCTGATGGCTACACCTTC. Translating gives CASSHKQGADGYTF.